These 30 T cell receptor beta chains came from one sample sequenced in a study of identical twins. TCRdb re-called the 5' RACE reads through MiXCR, storing one row per CDR3 protein. The top ten hold 0.44% of the sample, which has about 530,000 distinct CDR3 sequences, around 15% seen once. These sequences were also reported in another study, on yellow fever vaccine responses in identical twins.

What was sequenced was CD4+ T cells sorted from blood. These receptors were taken from a woman in her late teens or twenties in good health.

The gene calls are TRBV6-4 and TRBJ1-1, with TRBD1 as a possible D gene (6 bases). The V end lost 5 bases, the J end lost 5 bases, and 12 bases lay between the germline ends. This CDR3 is 13 amino acids long. Germline CDR1 reads MRHNA; CDR2 reads SNTAGT. CDR3 sequence: CASSTGFATEAFF. DNA of the CDR3: TGTGCCAGCAGTACAGGGTTCGCGACTGAAGCTTTCTTT.

The chain combines TRBV7-9 with TRBJ2-1; D uncertain. V dropped 5 bases and J dropped 0 bases, with 17 bases sitting between them. This CDR3 comprises 17 residues. The V gene's germline CDR1 is SEHNR and CDR2 FQNEAQ (reference sequence). CDR3 sequence: CASSPMVAASSYNEQFF. The CDR3 DNA is TGTGCCAGCAGCCCGATGGTGGCGGCCAGCTCCTACAATGAGCAGTTCTTC.

The chain carries TRBV13 and TRBJ2-1; D is ambiguous. V was clipped by 1 base and J by 5 bases, with 6 bases between them. The CDR3 runs 13 residues. From germline, CDR1 is PRHDT and CDR2 FYEKMQ (reference sequence). The CDR3 is CASSLEANNEQFF. As DNA, the CDR3 is TGTGCCAGCAGCTTAGAAGCCAACAATGAGCAGTTCTTC.

This clonotype was found a few times. The chain couples TRBV20-1 to TRBJ1-1, with D unresolved. Per germline, CDR1 DFQATT and CDR2 SNEGSKA (reference sequence). The CDR3 is 10 amino acids. The V end lost 6 bases, the J end lost 6 bases, and 8 bases lay between the germline ends. The CDR3 bases are TGCAGTGCCGCATTGCCTGAAGCTTTCTTT. Its translation is CSAALPEAFF.

This clonotype was seen a few times. V usage is TRBV7-3 and J usage is TRBJ2-1, with 8 bases identical to TRBD2. V trimming: 4 bases; J trimming: 9 bases; junction bases outside the gene matches: 11. The CDR3 has 15 amino acids. The germline gives CDR1 SGHTA, CDR2 FQGTGA. Written as DNA, the CDR3 is TGTGCCAGCAGCTCCGAACCCGGGACTAGGGTTGAGCAGTTCTTC. This sequence encodes CASSSEPGTRVEQFF.

J is TRBJ2-1 and V is TRBV6-1; the D gene is possibly TRBD1 (5 bases). Germline assignment: CDR1 MNHNS and CDR2 SASEGT. The CDR3 has 13 residues. V was cut by 6 bases and J by 10 bases, with 16 bases left in between. The CDR3 protein is CASRTSDRGEQFF. The CDR3 DNA sequence: TGTGCCAGCAGGACCTCTGATAGGGGCGAGCAGTTCTTC.

This clonotype was seen more than once but under ten times. V gene TRBV5-1 combines with J gene TRBJ2-5; D remains unclear. In germline, CDR1 is SGHRS, CDR2 YFSETQ. Trimming took 1 base from V and 1 from J, leaving 11 bases between them. The CDR3 is 15 amino acids. CDR3 nucleotide sequence: TGCGCCAGCAGCTTGATTCCGGGCTCCCAAGAGACCCAGTACTTC. Translated: CASSLIPGSQETQYF.

This clonotype was seen more than once but under ten times. The V call is TRBV5-1, the J call TRBJ2-7; TRBD1 agrees at 7 bases. The length of the CDR3 is 15 residues. Germline V CDR1 and CDR2: SGHRS, YFSETQ. Losses at the gene ends were 3 bases for V and 2 bases for J; bases not matched to a gene: 8. CDR3 in amino acids: CASSWTGQVPYEQYF. In DNA, the CDR3 is TGCGCCAGCAGCTGGACAGGTCAGGTCCCCTACGAGCAGTACTTC. The full variable domain, with the rest looked up from reference TRBV5-1 and TRBJ2-7, is KAGVTQTPRYLIKTRGQQVTLSCSPISGHRSVSWYQQTPGQGLQFLFEYFSETQRNKGNFPGRFSGRQFSNSRSEMNVSTLELGDSALYLCASSWTGQVPYEQYFGPGTRLTVT.

A few counts support this clonotype. This rearrangement joins TRBV7-2 to TRBJ2-4, with 10 bases fitting TRBD1. The CDR3 has 15 amino acids. Germline V gene data show CDR1 as SGHTA and CDR2 as FQGNSA. Losses at the gene ends were 1 base for V and 7 bases for J; bases not matched to a gene: 4. The CDR3 DNA follows: TGTGCCAGCAGCTTAGATCGGACAGGGGGGAACATTCAGTACTTC. Translated, it gives CASSLDRTGGNIQYF.

This rearrangement joins TRBV14 to TRBJ2-3; 11 bases line up with TRBD2. CDR1 is SGHDN and CDR2 is FVKESK in the germline V gene. V lost 4 bases and J lost 2; bases outside the gene matches: 2. The CDR3 is made up of 15 amino acids. DNA of the CDR3: TGTGCCAGCAGCCTGACTAGCGGGGACACAGATACGCAGTATTTT. Amino acids: CASSLTSGDTDTQYF.

CDR3 in amino acids: CASSFTRDREQYV. The CDR3 coding sequence is TGCGCCAGCAGCTTTACGAGAGACCGCGAGCAGTACGTC. V usage is TRBV5-1 and J usage is TRBJ2-7; D remains ambiguous. CDR1 and CDR2 from the germline V gene are SGHRS and YFSETQ. The CDR3 contains 13 residues. Trimming took 2 bases from V and 6 from J, leaving 12 bases between them.

This clonotype was picked up many times. The rearrangement joins TRBV5-1 to TRBJ1-5, with 8 bases identical to TRBD1. Germline CDR1 and CDR2: SGHRS and YFSETQ. The J segment lost 7 bases and the V segment lost 4 bases, leaving 7 bases of the junction unmatched. The CDR3 covers 14 residues. The CDR3 loop is CASSIQGGAQPQHF. The CDR3 nucleotides are TGCGCCAGCAGCATACAGGGGGGCGCCCAGCCCCAGCATTTT.

As regards this clonotype: A read error may explain this, as a much larger clone is one base away. V and J are TRBV4-2 and TRBJ2-2; 8 nucleotides agree with TRBD2. The CDR3 sequence is 17 residues long. The germline CDR1 and CDR2 sequences are LGHNA and YNFKEQ. The CDR3 here is CACSQEWSGGNTGELFF. The CDR3 DNA sequence: TGTGCCTGCAGCCAAGAATGGAGCGGGGGAAACACCGGGGAGCTGTTTTTT.

Only a few counts were recorded for this clonotype. The chain couples TRBV12-3 or TRBV12-4 to TRBJ1-2, with TRBD1 matching 9 bases. J was trimmed by 6 bases and V by 5 bases; bases with no gene match: 13. The CDR3 sequence is 16 residues long. This CDR3 reads CASSPRDRVRFNGYTF. CDR3 nucleotides: TGTGCCAGCAGTCCACGGGACAGGGTACGATTCAATGGCTACACCTTC.

This sequence joins TRBV10-3 and TRBJ2-7, with D perhaps TRBD1 (6 bases). Germline V gene data show CDR1 as ENHRY and CDR2 as SYGVKD. The CDR3 has 15 amino acids. V shed 2 bases and J shed 2 bases, with 13 bases lying between them. The CDR3 DNA reads as TGTGCCATCAGTGAGCACCAGGGGATTACCTACGAGCAGTACTTC. This sequence encodes CAISEHQGITYEQYF.

Only a few counts were recorded for this clonotype. The rearrangement uses TRBV20-1 and TRBJ1-6; a possible D gene is TRBD1 (6 bases). This CDR3 comprises 13 residues. Germline values: CDR1 DFQATT, CDR2 SNEGSKA (reference sequence). V lost 2 bases to trimming and J lost 8 bases, with 10 bases between them. The CDR3 coding sequence is TGCAGTGCTAGAAAACCAGGGGATTCACCCCTCCACTTT. This sequence encodes CSARKPGDSPLHF.

The count of this clonotype is one. The chain recombines TRBV5-1 with TRBJ2-5, with D perhaps matching TRBD1 (5 bases). The CDR3 has 15 residues. Trimming removed 1 base at V and 2 bases at J, with 12 bases between. Germline V gives CDR1 SGHRS, CDR2 YFSETQ. The CDR3 loop reads CASSLMDTTQETQYF. As DNA, the CDR3 is TGCGCCAGCAGCTTGATGGACACCACACAAGAGACCCAGTACTTC.

Many counts were recorded for this clonotype. The rearrangement uses TRBV2 and TRBJ1-5; no clear D. Germline values: CDR1 SNHLY, CDR2 FYNNEI. This CDR3 has 14 amino acids. Trimming took 2 bases from V and 0 from J, leaving 5 bases between them. The CDR3 bases are TGTGCCAGCAGTGAAAGCTTTAGCAATCAGCCCCAGCATTTT. It yields the protein CASSESFSNQPQHF.

The chain carries TRBV4-2 and TRBJ2-5; the match to TRBD1 covers 8 bases. The CDR3 contains 15 residues. From germline, CDR1 is LGHNA and CDR2 YNFKEQ. Trimming removed 3 bases from V and 5 bases from J; junction bases left unmatched: 8. The CDR3: CASSHGQGSSETQYF. The DNA for the CDR3 is TGTGCCAGCAGCCACGGACAGGGCAGTTCTGAGACCCAGTACTTC.

This clonotype was observed many times. The chain is built from TRBV3-1 and TRBJ2-1; TRBD2 matches 11 bases. Germline loops: CDR1 LGHDT, CDR2 YNNKEL (reference sequence). V gave up 4 bases and J gave up 14 bases; unmatched junction bases: 10. This CDR3 spans 14 amino acids. In nucleotides, the CDR3 is TGTGCCAGCAGCCGTGGTAGCGGGGGGGCGATGGAGTTCTTC. Translation: CASSRGSGGAMEFF.

This clonotype has more than one count but fewer than ten. The V and J genes are TRBV5-4 and TRBJ2-7, with TRBD2 matching over 7 bases. V gave up 4 bases and J gave up 4 bases; unmatched junction bases: 11. This CDR3 has 15 amino acids. Germline CDR1 is SGHNT and CDR2 is YYREEE (reference sequence). The CDR3 loop reads CASSPLPGLGYEQYF. Written as DNA, the CDR3 is TGTGCCAGCAGCCCCCTACCTGGACTAGGATACGAGCAGTACTTC.

The chain employs TRBV7-7 and TRBJ1-1; D possibly corresponds to TRBD1 (6 bases). The ends were cut back, 2 bases at V and 5 bases at J, with 9 bases in the middle. The length of the CDR3 is 13 residues. Per the germline V gene, CDR1 is SSHAT and CDR2 is FNYEAQ (reference sequence). CDR3 loop: CASSLWQGTEAFF. CDR3 nucleotide sequence: TGTGCCAGCAGCTTATGGCAGGGGACTGAAGCTTTCTTT.

The genes are TRBV6-1 and TRBJ1-2; 10 bases agree with TRBD1. The CDR3 totals 13 residues. V gave up 7 bases and J gave up 7 bases; unmatched junction bases: 6. The germline CDR1 and CDR2 sequences are MNHNS and SASEGT. This chain's CDR3 is CASISTGGSGYTF. The CDR3 region has the DNA TGTGCCAGCATATCGACAGGGGGCTCTGGCTACACCTTC.

The chain employs TRBV29-1 and TRBJ2-1, with TRBD2 matching over 9 bases. CDR1 is SQVTM and CDR2 is ANQGSEA in the germline V gene. V lost 1 base and J lost 9; bases outside the gene matches: 7. This CDR3 has 14 amino acids. The CDR3 sequence: CSVEAGGRGGEQFF. In DNA, the CDR3 is TGCAGCGTTGAAGCAGGCGGGAGGGGGGGTGAGCAGTTCTTC.

This clonotype was observed a few times. V gene TRBV6-5 combines with J gene TRBJ2-3; the D gene is possibly TRBD2 (6 bases). Germline-derived CDR1 and CDR2 are MNHEY and SVGAGI. The CDR3 is made up of 15 amino acids. The V end was cut by 2 bases, the J end by 5 bases, with 14 bases between. The CDR3 reads CASSYRGAGGDTQYF. The CDR3 coding sequence is TGTGCCAGCAGTTACCGCGGGGCCGGGGGAGATACGCAGTATTTT.

The genes are TRBV5-1 and TRBJ2-7; the D gene is possibly TRBD1 (5 bases). The CDR3 runs to 16 residues. From germline, CDR1 is SGHRS and CDR2 YFSETQ. V lost 0 bases and J 1 base, leaving 14 bases between the germline ends. The CDR3 bases are TGCGCCAGCAGCTTGGCCCCTACGCAGGGATCCTACGAGCAGTACTTC. This sequence encodes CASSLAPTQGSYEQYF. Full variable domain (remainder filled in from reference TRBV5-1 and TRBJ2-7): KAGVTQTPRYLIKTRGQQVTLSCSPISGHRSVSWYQQTPGQGLQFLFEYFSETQRNKGNFPGRFSGRQFSNSRSEMNVSTLELGDSALYLCASSLAPTQGSYEQYFGPGTRLTVT.

This chain links TRBV12-3 or TRBV12-4 with TRBJ1-4; 7 nucleotides line up with TRBD1. This CDR3 has 12 amino acids. V trimming: 7 bases; J trimming: 7 bases; junction bases outside the gene matches: 3. The CDR3 region is CASKGQTEKLFF. DNA for the CDR3: TGTGCCAGCAAGGGACAGACTGAAAAACTGTTTTTT.

The V and J genes are TRBV11-2 and TRBJ2-1, with 10 positions matching TRBD2. The germline gives CDR1 SGHAT, CDR2 FQNNGV. CDR3 length: 18 residues. J was trimmed by 10 bases and V by 2 bases; bases with no gene match: 17. CDR3 sequence (DNA): TGTGCCAGCAGCTTAAACCCACCTGCTAGCGGGAGATTCAAGGAGCAGTTCTTC. It codes for CASSLNPPASGRFKEQFF.

This clonotype was seen a handful of times. This chain links TRBV2 with TRBJ2-1, with D possibly being TRBD1 or TRBD2 (5 bases each). The ends were cut back, 3 bases at V and 6 bases at J, with 12 bases in the middle. Germline loops: CDR1 SNHLY, CDR2 FYNNEI. This CDR3 has 14 residues. This chain's CDR3 is CASSDSGPRNEQFF. CDR3 nucleotides: TGTGCCAGCAGTGATTCGGGACCCCGCAATGAGCAGTTCTTC.

This clonotype was seen a few times. This chain connects TRBV15 to TRBJ1-5; TRBD1 matches at 7 bases. The junction had 17 bases not matched to a gene; V was cut back by 6 bases and J by 9 bases. There are 16 residues in the CDR3. Germline CDR1 reads LNHNV; CDR2 reads YYDKDF (reference sequence). This CDR3 reads CATSTRDRSQSVPQHF. CDR3 DNA sequence: TGTGCCACCAGTACCCGGGACAGATCACAATCAGTGCCCCAGCATTTT.